This record looks at one T cell receptor (beta chain) sequence and its context. This sample is part of a study of blood T cell repertoires in COVID-19. About the study: From the United States, Italy and Spain came samples of acute and convalescent COVID-19. PBMCs, B-cell-depleted T cells, or T cells provided the cDNA or gDNA that made up the material.

Authors' methods: Estimation of nucleated cell counts was performed using reference gene primer amplification. Sequencing used immunoSEQ multiplex PCR; TCRdb keeps in-frame clones, though not all of them. The DNA gave D and trimming, while V, J and clone size come from that table. Of approximately 100,000 clones in the sample, roughly 80% are singletons; the top ten hold 6.3%. V lost 0 bases and J lost 6, with 12 bases in between. Per the germline V gene, CDR1 is GTSNPN and CDR2 is SVGIG (reference sequence). The length of the CDR3 is 15 residues. The J gene is TRBJ1-6, the V gene TRBV30, with TRBD1 as a possible D gene (6 bases). Sequenced input: peripheral blood. The origin of this receptor is a man in his 60s with acute or convalescent COVID-19. CDR3 in DNA: TGTGCCTGGAGTGTAAAAGGGACACCTAATTCACCCCTCCACTTT. Its translation is CAWSVKGTPNSPLHF. Together with reference TRBV30 and TRBJ1-6, the CDR3 gives the full variable domain: SQTIHQWPATLVQPVGSPLSLECTVEGTSNPNLYWYRQAAGRGLQLLFYSVGIGQISSEVPQNLSASRPQDRQFILSSKKLLLSDSGFYLCAWSVKGTPNSPLHFGNGTRLTVT.